What follows is one T cell receptor (beta chain) and its context. Sequencing used immunoSEQ multiplex PCR; TCRdb keeps in-frame clones, though not all of them. The repertoire holds fewer than 60,000 clones, approximately 90% seen once, with roughly a tenth in the top ten. This sample is part of a study of T cell changes during pregnancy in multiple sclerosis. This TCR was sampled from a female donor with multiple sclerosis, enrolled in a pregnancy study. The sample here was CD8+ T cells from peripheral blood mononuclear cells, taken after pregnancy.

Here the CDR3 reads CSVGGTALEQYF. In nucleotides, the CDR3 is TGCAGCGTTGGAGGGACAGCACTCGAGCAGTACTTC. V gene TRBV29-1 combines with J gene TRBJ2-7, with TRBD1 matching 7 bases. V was clipped by 4 bases and J by 6 bases; unmatched bases: 6. Per germline, CDR1 SQVTM and CDR2 ANQGSEA. This CDR3 has 12 amino acids.